The 11 T cell receptor beta chains below were found in one sample sequenced in a study of shared clonotypes between healthy human individuals. TCRdb keeps only in-frame clones here, not all; method: immunoSEQ multiplex PCR. The sample has some 1,100,000 clones, about 84% seen once. The sequenced sample was memory CD4+ T cells from PBMCs. Subset: CD45RA-negative fraction. These receptors originate from a young man in good health. Some clones in this sample may be carry-over from other donors' samples.

This clone was counted at least ten times. The V gene is TRBV5-6, the J gene TRBJ2-5; unclear D gene. The CDR3 runs to 14 residues. Germline V lookup: CDR1 SGHDT, CDR2 YYEEEE. V lost 0 bases, J lost 5 bases, and 11 bases lay in between. The CDR3 DNA reads TGTGCCAGCAGCTTGGCCGGGCACGGGGAGACCCAGTACTTC. It translates to CASSLAGHGETQYF.

The chain carries TRBV5-5 and TRBJ1-1, with no clear D. Trimming left V 4 bases short and J 1 base short, with 14 bases between. From germline, CDR1 is SGHKS and CDR2 YYEKEE (reference sequence). CDR3 length: 15 residues. CDR3 in amino acids: CASSPVGGTNTEAFF. As DNA, the CDR3 is TGTGCCAGCAGCCCCGTGGGCGGCACGAACACTGAAGCTTTCTTT.

The J gene is TRBJ2-1, the V gene TRBV29-1; 8 nucleotides line up with TRBD1. This CDR3 is 14 amino acids long. V gave up 8 bases and J gave up 0 bases; unmatched junction bases: 6. Germline CDR1 SQVTM, CDR2 ANQGSEA. The CDR3 region is CSTGQGFSYNEQFF. The CDR3 bases are TGCAGCACAGGACAGGGCTTCTCCTACAATGAGCAGTTCTTC.

This chain connects TRBV28 to TRBJ2-3; 11 bases are shared with TRBD1. Losses at the gene ends were 5 bases for V and 4 bases for J; bases not matched to a gene: 17. The CDR3 runs to 19 residues. Germline V gene lookup returns CDR1 MDHEN and CDR2 SYDVKM. The CDR3 DNA reads as TGTGCCAGCAGTCTGGCGGACACATGGGACAGGGGGGACGCAGATACGCAGTATTTT. Translating gives CASSLADTWDRGDADTQYF.

V is TRBV7-2 and J is TRBJ1-5; no definite D call. The CDR3 length is 13 residues. Looked up from germline, CDR1 is SGHTA and CDR2 is FQGNSA. The V end was cut by 7 bases, the J end by 1 base, with 8 bases between. The CDR3 loop reads CASTSDSNQPQHF. For the CDR3, the DNA is TGTGCCAGCACCTCCGACAGCAATCAGCCCCAGCATTTT.

This chain connects TRBV30 to TRBJ2-3; a possible D gene is TRBD2 (7 bases). Trimming took 0 bases from V and 3 from J, leaving 16 bases between them. The CDR3 contains 16 residues. Germline V gene lookup returns CDR1 GTSNPN and CDR2 SVGIG (reference sequence). DNA for the CDR3: TGTGCCTGGAGTGTAGGGGGAGGGGGAGGGACAGATACGCAGTATTTT. Its translation is CAWSVGGGGGTDTQYF.

This chain connects TRBV29-1 to TRBJ2-1, with 8 bases aligning to TRBD2. The CDR3 sequence is 15 residues long. V dropped 3 bases and J dropped 0; count of bases not matched to a gene: 4. The germline V gene has CDR1 SQVTM and CDR2 ANQGSEA. Here the CDR3 reads CSVEGLVPSYNEQFF. The CDR3 DNA reads TGCAGCGTTGAGGGACTAGTTCCCTCCTACAATGAGCAGTTCTTC.

On this clone: Other nucleotide sequences from this sample produce the same CDR3. This chain connects TRBV5-1 to TRBJ2-1; D perhaps matches TRBD1 (6 bases). This CDR3 is 13 amino acids long. Germline CDR1 SGHRS, CDR2 YFSETQ. The germline V and J ends were trimmed by 4 bases and 4 bases, with 9 bases remaining between them. CDR3 sequence: CASSGTGYNEQFF. The CDR3 bases are TGCGCCAGCAGCGGAACAGGGTACAATGAGCAGTTCTTC.

The chain joins TRBV9 to TRBJ2-2; perhaps TRBD2 as D (5 bases). The germline V and J ends were trimmed by 0 bases and 9 bases, with 15 bases remaining between them. CDR3 length: 15 amino acids. Germline assignment: CDR1 SGDLS and CDR2 YYNGEE. The CDR3 DNA is TGTGCCAGCAGCGTAGCTACGGGTGGAGGCTGGGAGCTGTTTTTT. Translation: CASSVATGGGWELFF.

The count of this clone is one. This chain connects TRBV4-1 to TRBJ1-2, with D tentatively TRBD1 (6 bases). This CDR3 has 12 residues. Germline assignment: CDR1 MGHRA and CDR2 YSYEKL. Between the trimmed V and J ends, which lost 4 bases and 7 bases, there was a span of 10 bases. CDR3 in amino acids: CASSRQDSGYTF. CDR3 DNA: TGCGCCAGCAGCCGACAGGATTCTGGCTACACCTTC.

J is TRBJ2-1 and V is TRBV19, with D uncertain. Trimming pared 1 base from V and 10 bases from J, leaving 11 bases between. Germline CDR1 is LNHDA and CDR2 is SQIVND (reference sequence). The CDR3 has 13 amino acids. This CDR3 is CASSIGGVREQFF. In nucleotides, the CDR3 is TGTGCCAGTAGTATAGGTGGGGTAAGGGAGCAGTTCTTC.